The entry below describes one T cell receptor beta chain. What it binds is unknown. This CDR3 spans 14 amino acids. With V trimmed by 3 bases and J by 7 bases, 6 bases remained unmatched. Per the germline V gene, CDR1 is MNHEY and CDR2 is SMNVEV (reference sequence). These data come from a study of beta chain features in type 1 diabetes. Study-level information: The patient and healthy donor groups were comparable for age, gender and cell yields. Study-wide findings and caveats: Among type 1 diabetes patients, VDJ junctions had fewer insertions and more deletions. Sequencing from cDNA could over-represent high-TCR-expressing cells. In the patient group, naive, central memory and Treg TCRB repertoires seemed more alike than in the healthy donor group. Type 1 diabetes patients showed a moderate but significant shortening of TCRB CDR3s in all four CD4+ subsets.

Expressed TCRB transcripts were sequenced because the isolated RNA had all been reverse transcribed beforehand. Assay: immunoSEQ multiplex PCR; the TCRdb copy retains only in-frame clones and omits some. The table has 300,000 to 400,000 clones, approximately 12% seen once. Sequenced sample: naive CD4+ T cells from blood. The sequence was collected from a young woman with type 1 diabetes. The rearrangement joins TRBV27 to TRBJ1-2, with 9 bases matching TRBD1. The CDR3 is CASSFRTGESGYTF. CDR3 sequence (DNA): TGTGCCAGCAGTTTCCGGACAGGGGAGAGTGGCTACACCTTC.